This entry lists 6 T cell receptor beta chains sequenced from one sample in a study of fetal regulatory T cell absence and autoimmunity. Generated by immunoSEQ multiplex PCR, the TCRdb table keeps only in-frame clones and is missing some. This sample yields 95,000 to 100,000 clones, of which approximately 75% are seen a single time; roughly 2% belongs to the top ten. What was sequenced was pancreas tissue. The receptors stem from a male donor with IPEX syndrome.

The chain joins TRBV5-6 to TRBJ1-3, with a tentative D call TRBD1 (5 bases). Germline V CDR1 and CDR2: SGHDT, YYEEEE. With 3 bases removed from V and 2 bases from J, the gap between germline ends came to 12 bases. The CDR3 loop spans 15 amino acids. This CDR3 reads CASSWEDRAGNTIYF. CDR3 nucleotides: TGTGCCAGCAGCTGGGAAGACAGAGCTGGAAACACCATATATTTT.

The chain couples TRBV14 to TRBJ2-3; D unclear. The CDR3 runs 15 residues. Deletions cut 3 bases from V and 2 bases from J, with 12 bases between. The V gene's germline CDR1 is SGHDN and CDR2 FVKESK. The CDR3 nucleotides are TGTGCCAGCAGCCATACAGAACCTCACACAGATACGCAGTATTTT. Its translation: CASSHTEPHTDTQYF.

This chain uses TRBV7-2 with TRBJ2-1; no definite D call. There are 14 residues in the CDR3. Looked up from germline, CDR1 is SGHTA and CDR2 is FQGNSA. V lost 1 base and J 4 bases, leaving 8 bases between the germline ends. The CDR3, as DNA: TGTGCCAGCAGCTTAGATCGGCTTTACAATGAGCAGTTCTTC. Encoded protein: CASSLDRLYNEQFF.

V gene TRBV2 combines with J gene TRBJ1-2; 8 nucleotides align to TRBD1. In germline, CDR1 is SNHLY, CDR2 FYNNEI. J gave up 6 bases and V 5 bases, and 5 bases lay outside the gene matches. The CDR3 has 13 amino acids. CDR3 amino acids: CASSPTGGDGYTF. CDR3 bases: TGTGCCAGCAGTCCTACAGGGGGAGATGGCTACACCTTC.

The J gene is TRBJ2-3, the V gene TRBV5-1; TRBD2 agrees at 11 bases. With 4 bases clipped from V and 0 bases from J, the junction kept 10 bases outside the gene matches. Germline V gene sequence: CDR1 SGHRS, CDR2 YFSETQ. This CDR3 contains 18 residues. The CDR3 is CASSGSWTSGFSTDTQYF. The CDR3 DNA is TGCGCCAGCAGCGGAAGCTGGACTAGCGGGTTTAGCACAGATACGCAGTATTTT.

The rearrangement joins TRBV30 to TRBJ2-3; maybe TRBD2 (7 bases). Germline values: CDR1 GTSNPN, CDR2 SVGIG (reference sequence). V lost 2 bases to trimming and J lost 5 bases, with 14 bases between them. This CDR3 region has 14 residues. The CDR3 DNA is TGTGCCTGGAGTTGGGGGGGGGCAGGAGATACGCAGTATTTT. Amino acids: CAWSWGGAGDTQYF.